The present T cell receptor (beta chain) was sequenced within a study of cytomegalovirus exposure and HLA in healthy donors (dated by TCRdb to 2016 to 2017). General notes on the study: An earlier analysis of more than 550 of the donors reported about 260 Gb of sequence data and 117 million unique TCR beta sequences obtained from around 170 million T cells. The study aimed to test whether cataloging public T cell receptors could reveal signatures of past pathogen exposure. HLA typing included class I and class II loci at four-digit resolution. The genetic ancestry cluster associated with self-reported Caucasian donors included 70% to 85% of the approximately 400 genotyped donors. Typing coverage varied by locus: roughly 629-640 donors for A, B, C, DRB1 and DQB1; approximately 520 for DQA1; some 610 for DPA1; roughly 450 for DPB1. Rather than using new phenotypic data, the later analysis identified candidate immune exposures from TCR beta sequences and from how often those sequences occurred across donors. Roughly 300 gigabases of sequencing data and 75 million to 85 million unique TCR sequences made up an early release that covered approximately 620 HLA-typed donors. To decide whether each TCR beta V gene segment behaved as functional or pseudogenic, an earlier analysis of some 540 of the donors relied on high-throughput TCR beta sequencing. Along with the approximately 670-subject first cohort, a separate validation cohort of over a hundred different subjects was used. To predict cytomegalovirus infection status, the study combined high-throughput TCR immunosequencing, statistical association of individual TCRs with disease status, and machine learning. Among about 410 genotyped donors of the cohort, an average of around 250,000 unique TCR beta nucleotide sequences was sequenced per donor, of which about 18% were non-productive. Donor age, sex, ethnicity and CMV serostatus were compiled alongside the repertoire data. The study profiled the T cell repertoires of under 850 subjects by immunosequencing and related them to cytomegalovirus serostatus. A later analysis re-analyzed previously published TCR beta repertoires from 650 to 800 donors and added high-resolution HLA genotyping to study TCR occurrence patterns. In a later genetic analysis, genome-wide SNP genotypes for about 55% of the roughly 700 donors were used, and that subset was treated as a discovery cohort. All discovery cohort repertoires had been generated on a single sequencing platform. Several DR-DQ haplotypes were treated as single units for association and clustering because of strong linkage in the cohort. The investigation overall reported the following: Sequencing depth was assumed to be roughly uniform across donors in the presence/absence analyses, though that assumption may not hold. In a later analysis, HLA-associated TCR beta chains were found to be more clonally expanded and to have lower generation probabilities than equally common non-associated chains. Linkage disequilibrium might explain the correlated functional status among segregating V segments, but an unknown experimental factor could not be ruled out. When HLA alleles, especially DR and DQ, strongly co-occurred, attributing TCR associations to individual alleles was difficult. Around 16 rarely observed V segments, including chromosome 9 orphons, were excluded from the earlier analysis of about 500 of the donors because counts were too low. Immune exposure information for the cohort was limited to CMV serostatus. In a later genetic analysis, fewer N-insertions in productive TCRs were reported among donors in an Asian-associated ancestry cluster than the roughly 700-donor mean. It was suggested by the authors that the approach could potentially be generalized to other disease states and immunological phenotypes. In the study, around 160 TCR beta chains were listed as associated with cytomegalovirus. In vitro tests confirmed that a few of the cytomegalovirus-associated TCR beta chains recognize cytomegalovirus antigens. Broadly in line with IMGT annotations, most TCR beta V segments showed up in productive rearrangements about 87% or about 30% of the time in an earlier analysis of approximately 600 of the donors. In a later analysis, the rate of TCR association differed among HLA loci, with DRB1 alleles having the most associated TCRs and HLA-C alleles having the fewest. The 87-base-pair reads could not distinguish some IMGT-functional V segments, including TRBV6-2 and TRBV6-3, so those segments were excluded. Most TCR sequences were observed very rarely across donors, whereas some public TCRs were present in many individuals. HLA typing was unavailable for some donors at each locus, so association tests used only the typed subset. A further reported finding was that TCR beta sequences accurately predicted the HLA-A and HLA-B alleles for most subjects in the first cohort. Only TCR beta chains were sequenced in this cohort, and the absence of alpha or paired-chain data limited detectable features. The classifier was reported to diagnose cytomegalovirus status with high specificity and sensitivity in both the original cohort and the validation cohort. Several of the top co-occurrence clusters appeared to be linked to parvovirus B19, influenza, CMV and Epstein-Barr virus, according to a later analysis. A cluster of highly shared sequence variants was judged likely to be a technical artifact of the sequencing pipeline. An association between a missense DCLRE1C variant and V-gene and J-gene trimming of TCR beta chains was found in a later genetic analysis and replicated in an independent cohort. According to a later analysis, most CMV-associated TCR beta chains appeared to be HLA-restricted, and the HLA associations seemed to be driven largely by CMV exposure. Specific HLA alleles were associated with more than 15,000 TCR beta sequences at a false discovery rate of 0.05 in a later analysis.

Comments on this clone: This clone's antigen is unknown. No per-base quality is available; no much larger clone lies one base away.

The cohort comprised approximately 700 healthy bone marrow donors. All cohort members were sampled while nominally healthy, although unrecorded immune exposures were likely present. The donor tested CMV seropositive, placing the donor among the 289 seropositive members of the cohort. Every donor gave a peripheral blood sample, and the peripheral blood mononuclear cells from that sample were used for TCR beta sequencing. The Qiagen DNeasy Blood Extraction Kit was used to extract genomic DNA from the blood cell samples. Taken from cysteine to phenylalanine, the CDR3 has 11 residues. Here the CDR3 DNA is all that survives: 33 bases in frame from base 1. At the junction V is shortened by 2 bases and J by 8 bases, with 9 bases in between. The germline V gene gives CDR1 as SQVTM and CDR2 as ANQGSEA. Library construction relied on the immunoSEQ multiplex PCR assay. The multiplex PCR relied on a mix of 60 forward primers for TCR Vbeta segments and 13 reverse primers for TCR Jbeta segments. The CDR3 region of rearranged TCR beta genes was amplified from genomic DNA with a multiplex PCR assay. On the Illumina HiSeq System, the amplified TCR beta libraries were sequenced as 87-base-pair reads. The published analysis was carried out like this. Across the 700 or so repertoires, a later analysis counted tens of millions of unique TCR beta chains, about 10 million of which were shared by at least two donors. To remove PCR and sequencing errors, raw reads were error-corrected and collapsed into unique sequences using a nearest-neighbor algorithm that merged closely related sequences. Alignment of CDR3 sequences to IMGT reference sequences was used to assign V, D and J gene segments. For a sequence to be retained, a match of at least six nucleotides was required to both a V gene segment and a J gene segment. A rearrangement was called productive if the CDR3 had no stop codons and remained in frame with V and J, and every other rearrangement was called non-productive. CDR3 was defined according to IMGT convention as the region running from the second conserved V-encoded cysteine to the conserved J-encoded phenylalanine. In an earlier analysis of more than 550 of the donors, sequences lacking an unambiguous match to a single V gene segment were excluded. In an earlier analysis of roughly 600 of the donors, a V segment was called functional when productive rearrangements were above 56.7%, and segregating when the standard deviation between donors exceeded 5%. A statistical classification framework was built to diagnose cytomegalovirus status from the catalog of TCR beta chain sequences. A later analysis assigned V and J genes by comparing TCR nucleotide sequences with IMGT/GENE-DB human TR gene sequences. In a later analysis, CDR3 sequences and most-parsimonious VDJ recombination scenarios were assigned using the TCRdist pipeline. In a later analysis, each TCR beta chain was defined by its CDR3 amino acid sequence together with its V-gene family, and reads lacking a unique V-gene family were excluded. A later analysis removed 500 to 600 highly shared, low-generation-probability nucleotide sequences to deal with suspected cross-contamination and a sequencing artifact. For each public chain, a later analysis derived a clonal expansion index from normalized ranks of inferred template counts within each repertoire. In a later analysis, generation probabilities were computed using a VDJ recombination model fitted to out-of-frame rearrangements, and the results were checked against IGoR. A later analysis scored TCR-TCR, TCR-HLA and TCR-CMV co-occurrence with hypergeometric tests, applying a repertoire-size bias correction to TCR pairs. In a later analysis, false discovery rates were estimated by permuting HLA or CMV assignments 20 times. A later analysis grouped co-occurring TCRs with DBSCAN, adding TCRdist sequence similarity when clustering within HLA-allele-positive subsets. For co-occurrence clustering, repertoires with fewer than 30,000 or more than 120,000 public chains were excluded, along with 4 to 6 repertoires with anomalous nucleotide sharing. Imported from immuneACCESS, the table was reduced by TCRdb to in-frame sequences with V and J called. These copies leave out some clones; in studies compared against another copy, an unresolved V gene accounts for under half, and the cause of the remainder is not known. The V and J calls and clone size come from that table; D and trimming were worked out from the DNA. The sample profile shows around 93,000 clones; approximately 64% of them were found once. The top ten clonotypes cover about 6% of the sample.

Sample: PBMCs. The chain employs TRBV29-1 and TRBJ1-1; no confident D gene assignment can be made. The sequence came from a boy aged 10-17 years in good health and CMV-seropositive. The CDR3: CSVETPGEAFF. The DNA is TGCAGCGTTGAAACCCCGGGGGAAGCTTTCTTT.